This TCR beta chain was identified in a study of blood T cell repertoires in COVID-19. This table comes from immunoSEQ multiplex PCR, and its TCRdb copy is limited to in-frame clones, with some not included. The table records 450,000 or so clones, 80% to 90% of them present only once. Germline V CDR1 and CDR2: MNHEY, SVGEGT. The CDR3 length is 11 residues. Deletions cut 2 bases from V and 7 bases from J, with 5 bases between. The sample comprised peripheral blood. The receptor's source is a man in his late teens or twenties with COVID-19, enrolled during active disease. The chain combines TRBV6-2 or TRBV6-3 with TRBJ1-2; D call uncertain. The CDR3 DNA is TGTGCCAGCAGTTACGGGCTTGGCTACACCTTC. Its translation: CASSYGLGYTF.